The clone carrying this TCR beta chain was seen at least ten times. The antigen is not known. The data were obtained in a study of T-cell reconstitution after alpha-beta-depleted transplantation in children. Study-level points and caveats: Roughly two months post-transplant, alpha-beta T cells reportedly originated from several hundred graft clones that had expanded. T-cell counts and diversity were attributed mostly to newly produced T cells one year after transplant. TCRbeta diversity was high at day 60 in some patients (a result of surviving recipient T cells and thymic progenitors).

Unique molecular identifiers were incorporated during preparation of the TCRbeta library. TCRdb analysed the PCR reads with MiXCR anew, one entry per CDR3 protein. This sample carries roughly 100,000 distinct CDR3 sequences, about 8% of them seen once, and the ten largest clones take less than 20%. This clonotype was obtained from a boy under 10 years old with acute lymphoblastic leukemia, due to receive a stem cell transplant. Material: PBMCs, obtained before TCRalphabeta/CD19-depleted stem cell transplant.

DNA of the CDR3: TGCAGTGCTAGCAGGCACACAGGGAGGCAGTCAGATACGCAGTATTTT. It codes for CSASRHTGRQSDTQYF. This rearrangement joins TRBV20-1 to TRBJ2-3; D is possibly TRBD1 or TRBD2 (6 bases each). V was cut by 3 bases and J by 4 bases, with 20 bases left in between. The CDR3 is 16 residues long. CDR1 and CDR2 from the germline V gene are DFQATT and SNEGSKA (reference sequence).